This T cell receptor (beta chain) is from a study of blood T cell repertoires in COVID-19. Trimming at V came to 2 bases and at J to 9 bases, leaving 10 bases not matched to a gene. Germline CDR1 and CDR2: SGDLS and YYNGEE. CDR3 length: 15 residues. As processed by the authors: Amplification of reference gene primers was used by the study to estimate nucleated cell counts. TCRdb's table, derived via immunoSEQ multiplex PCR, lists solely in-frame clones and lacks some. V, J and clone size derive from that table, while D and trimming were established from the DNA sequence. The sample has about 130,000 clones; around 89% are singletons.

This TCR was sampled from a man aged 50-59 years with active or convalescent COVID-19. The sequencing sample was made of peripheral blood. The V call is TRBV9, the J call TRBJ2-1; 8 bases map to TRBD2. The CDR3 spells CASSVSRGGPAEQFF. In DNA form, the CDR3 reads TGTGCCAGCAGCGTTTCACGGGGGGGCCCCGCTGAGCAGTTCTTC.